The entry below gives a single TCR beta chain sequence along with its context. The antigen remains undetermined. It was RNA transcripts that yielded the amplified TCR beta CDR3 regions. The HTBI primer set was used in a first-round RT-PCR of the TCR CDR3. MiXCR, applied by TCRdb to the multiplex PCR reads, yields one record per CDR3 protein. Of roughly 550,000 distinct CDR3 sequences in the sample, roughly 15% are singletons; the top ten hold around 28%. Ophthalmopathy patients had moderate-to-severe active disease, CAS ≥3, NOSPECS ≥4, and disease duration under 3 months. This sample is drawn from a study of T cells in Graves' hyperthyroidism and ophthalmopathy. General study points: The model's output predicted ophthalmopathy at a median of around 6.9 months prior to onset.

The sequence derives from a woman aged 30 to 39 with Graves' ophthalmopathy. Source material: blood.

Here the CDR3 DNA reads TGTGCCAGCAGCTCGTCTGTACTAGCGGGAGGGCCTTACGAGCAGTACTTC. Residues: CASSSSVLAGGPYEQYF. The chain links TRBV7-9 to TRBJ2-7; 13 bases match TRBD2. The CDR3 extends over 17 amino acids. CDR1 and CDR2 from the germline V gene are SEHNR and FQNEAQ (reference sequence). Unmatched junction bases numbered 10, after V lost 4 bases and J lost 4 bases. Full variable domain (missing parts from reference TRBV7-9 and TRBJ2-7): DTGVSQNPRHKITKRGQNVTFRCDPISEHNRLYWYRQTLGQGPEFLTYFQNEAQLEKSRLLSDRFSAERPKGSFSTLEIQRTEQGDSAMYLCASSSSVLAGGPYEQYFGPGTRLTVT.